The source of this T cell receptor (beta chain) is a study of low-dose radiotherapy and immunotherapy resistance in tumors. Study context: Per fraction, Cohort 1 was given 0.5 Gy every 2 weeks, for a total of 6.5 Gy. Intravenous nivolumab 240 mg every two weeks plus ipilimumab 1 mg/kg every six weeks was given to patients. Cyclophosphamide infusions of 200 mg/m2 came every two weeks, one day before radiation-immunotherapy.

The sample holds many counts of this clonotype. First-strand cDNA relied on TRAV- and TRBV-specific primers spanning alpha and beta chains. It was with a constant-region primer and a V-primer adapter that TCRs were amplified over around 20 PCR cycles. TCRdb called the reads again in MiXCR, with one record for every CDR3 protein. The table has approximately 90,000 distinct CDR3 sequences, over 15% seen once. Germline assignment: CDR1 SGHVS and CDR2 FNYEAQ. Trimming took off 2 bases at V and 5 bases at J, with 9 bases between the two ends. CDR3 length: 13 residues. The time point here: before trial treatment. Treatment of the donors consisted of nivolumab and ipilimumab (plus aspirin, low-dose cyclophosphamide and low-dose radiotherapy).

The chain links TRBV7-6 to TRBJ2-5, with a weak D call TRBD2 (5 bases). The TCR was taken from a male donor with prostate cancer. The specimen comprised PBMCs, sampled before treatment. CDR3: CASSLREGETQYF. DNA for the CDR3: TGTGCCAGCAGCTTACGGGAAGGGGAGACCCAGTACTTC.